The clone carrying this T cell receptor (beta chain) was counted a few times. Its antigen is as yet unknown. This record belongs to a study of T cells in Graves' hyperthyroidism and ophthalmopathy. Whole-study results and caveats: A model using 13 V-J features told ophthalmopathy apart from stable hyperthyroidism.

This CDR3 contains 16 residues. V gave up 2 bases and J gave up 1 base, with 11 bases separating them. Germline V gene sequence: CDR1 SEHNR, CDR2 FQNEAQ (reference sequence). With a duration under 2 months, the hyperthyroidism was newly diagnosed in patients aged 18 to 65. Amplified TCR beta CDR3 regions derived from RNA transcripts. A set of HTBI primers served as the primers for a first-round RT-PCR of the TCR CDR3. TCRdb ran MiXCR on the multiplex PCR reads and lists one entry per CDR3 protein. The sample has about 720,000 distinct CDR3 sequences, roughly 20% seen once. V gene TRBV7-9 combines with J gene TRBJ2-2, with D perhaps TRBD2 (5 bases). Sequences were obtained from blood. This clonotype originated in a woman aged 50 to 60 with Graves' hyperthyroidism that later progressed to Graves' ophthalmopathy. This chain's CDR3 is CASSLNPTMNTGELFF. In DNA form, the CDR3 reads TGTGCCAGCAGCTTAAATCCGACTATGAACACCGGGGAGCTGTTTTTT. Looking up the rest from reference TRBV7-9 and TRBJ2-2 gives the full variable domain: DTGVSQNPRHKITKRGQNVTFRCDPISEHNRLYWYRQTLGQGPEFLTYFQNEAQLEKSRLLSDRFSAERPKGSFSTLEIQRTEQGDSAMYLCASSLNPTMNTGELFFGEGSRLTVL.